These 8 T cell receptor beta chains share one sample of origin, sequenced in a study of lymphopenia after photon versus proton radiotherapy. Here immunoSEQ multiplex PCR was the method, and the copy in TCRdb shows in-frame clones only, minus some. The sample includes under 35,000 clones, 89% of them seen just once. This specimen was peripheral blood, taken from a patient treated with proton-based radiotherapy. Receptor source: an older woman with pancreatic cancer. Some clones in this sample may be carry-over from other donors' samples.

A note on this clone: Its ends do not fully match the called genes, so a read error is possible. CDR3 amino acids: CAWSGYGEGRNF. In nucleotides, the CDR3 is TGTGCCTGGAGTGGTTATGGGGAGGGTCGAAATTTT. This chain connects TRBV30 to TRBJ1-3; the D is unclear. Germline V gene lookup returns CDR1 GTSNPN and CDR2 SVGIG (reference sequence). The CDR3 extends over 12 amino acids.

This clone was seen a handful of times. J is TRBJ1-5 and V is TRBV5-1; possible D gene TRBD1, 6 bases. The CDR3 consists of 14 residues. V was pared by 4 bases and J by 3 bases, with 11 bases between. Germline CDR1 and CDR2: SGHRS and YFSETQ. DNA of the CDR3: TGCGCCAGCAGCCCGACAGGCGTCAATCAGCCCCAGCATTTT. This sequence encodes CASSPTGVNQPQHF. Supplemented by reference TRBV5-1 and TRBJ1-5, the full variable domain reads KAGVTQTPRYLIKTRGQQVTLSCSPISGHRSVSWYQQTPGQGLQFLFEYFSETQRNKGNFPGRFSGRQFSNSRSEMNVSTLELGDSALYLCASSPTGVNQPQHFGDGTRLSIL.

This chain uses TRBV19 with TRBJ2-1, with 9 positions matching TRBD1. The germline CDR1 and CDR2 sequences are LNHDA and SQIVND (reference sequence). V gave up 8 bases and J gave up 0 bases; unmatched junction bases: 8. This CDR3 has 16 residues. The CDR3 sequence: CASWDRDASSYNEQFF. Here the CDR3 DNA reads TGTGCCAGTTGGGACAGGGACGCTAGCTCCTACAATGAGCAGTTCTTC.

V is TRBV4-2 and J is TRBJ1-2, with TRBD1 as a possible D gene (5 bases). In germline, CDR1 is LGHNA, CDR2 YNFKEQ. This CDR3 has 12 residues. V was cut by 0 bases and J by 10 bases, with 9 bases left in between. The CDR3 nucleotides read TGTGCCAGCAGCCAAGATAGGGGTGACTACACCTTC. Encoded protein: CASSQDRGDYTF.

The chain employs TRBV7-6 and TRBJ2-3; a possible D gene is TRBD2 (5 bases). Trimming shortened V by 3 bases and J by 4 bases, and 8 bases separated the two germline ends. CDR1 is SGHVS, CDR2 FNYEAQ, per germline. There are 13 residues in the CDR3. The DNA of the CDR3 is TGTGCCAGCAGCTTGTCTAGCCCAGATACGCAGTATTTT. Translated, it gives CASSLSSPDTQYF.

CDR3 in amino acids: CASSPLSAGNYGYTF. The CDR3 nucleotides are TGTGCCAGCAGCCCCCTCAGCGCGGGGAACTATGGCTACACCTTC. The chain links TRBV11-2 to TRBJ1-2; no clear D gene. V was trimmed by 5 bases and J by 2 bases, leaving 15 bases between them. The V gene's germline CDR1 is SGHAT and CDR2 FQNNGV. This CDR3 is 15 amino acids long.

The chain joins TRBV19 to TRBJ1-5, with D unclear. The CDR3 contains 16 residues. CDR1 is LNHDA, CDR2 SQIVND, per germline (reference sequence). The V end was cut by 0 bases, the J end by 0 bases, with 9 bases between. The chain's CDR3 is CASSIDEGYSNQPQHF. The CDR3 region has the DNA TGTGCCAGTAGTATAGACGAGGGATATAGCAATCAGCCCCAGCATTTT.

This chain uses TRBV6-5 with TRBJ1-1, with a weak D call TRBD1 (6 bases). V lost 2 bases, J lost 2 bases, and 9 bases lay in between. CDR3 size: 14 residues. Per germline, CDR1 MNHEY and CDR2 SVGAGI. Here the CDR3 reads CASSYRGDNTEAFF. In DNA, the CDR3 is TGTGCCAGCAGTTACAGGGGGGACAACACTGAAGCTTTCTTT.